This TCR beta chain was identified in a study of neurological immune-mediated disorders. The V gene lost 4 bases and the J gene lost 5 bases, with 12 bases spanning the gap. Germline CDR1 is SGHRS and CDR2 is YFSETQ. The CDR3 runs 13 residues. The table lists this clonotype with many counts. The antigen is undetermined. MiXCR was run by TCRdb on the 5' RACE reads, yielding one entry per CDR3 protein. The sample lists about 70,000 distinct CDR3 sequences, 3.2% occurring once. Study results and limitations: One cluster of related CDR3 sequences contained, by phylogenetic grouping, the repertoires of 18 of 34 multiple sclerosis patients and formed a possible signature.

The receptor's source is a woman in her forties or fifties with multiple sclerosis. The V and J genes are TRBV5-1 and TRBJ1-1; D perhaps matches TRBD1 (6 bases). Sequencing input: PBMCs. The CDR3 coding sequence is TGCGCCAGCAGCGTTACACAGGGTACTGAAGCTTTCTTT. Translation gives CASSVTQGTEAFF.